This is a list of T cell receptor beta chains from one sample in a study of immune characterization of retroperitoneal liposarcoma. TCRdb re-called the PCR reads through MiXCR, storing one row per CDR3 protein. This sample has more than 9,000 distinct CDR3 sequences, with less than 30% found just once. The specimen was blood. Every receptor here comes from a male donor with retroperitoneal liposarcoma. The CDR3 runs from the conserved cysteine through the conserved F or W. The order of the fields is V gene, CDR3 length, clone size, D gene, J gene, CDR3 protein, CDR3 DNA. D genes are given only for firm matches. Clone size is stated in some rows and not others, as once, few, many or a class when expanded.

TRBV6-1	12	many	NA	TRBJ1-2	CAGGLSYYGYTF	TGTGCCGGGGGACTTTCTTACTATGGCTACACCTTC
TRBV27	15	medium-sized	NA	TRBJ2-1	CASSPVRGADNEQFF	TGTGCCAGCAGTCCCGTTAGGGGGGCGGACAATGAGCAGTTCTTC
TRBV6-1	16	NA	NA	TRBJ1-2	CASTGTPPSHNYGYTF	TGTGCCAGCACGGGGACCCCCCCCAGCCACAACTATGGCTACACCTTC
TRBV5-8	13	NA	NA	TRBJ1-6	CASSLLENSPLHF	TGTGCCAGCAGCTTATTGGAGAATTCACCCCTCCACTTT
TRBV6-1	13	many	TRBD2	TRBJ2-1	CATTSGGPNEQFF	TGTGCTACGACTAGCGGGGGGCCCAATGAGCAGTTCTTC
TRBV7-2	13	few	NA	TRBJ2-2	CASRQTGAGELFF	TGTGCCAGCAGACAGACAGGTGCCGGGGAGCTGTTTTTT
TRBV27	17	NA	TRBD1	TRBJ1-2	CASSALRTGGLLDGYTF	TGTGCCAGCAGCGCCCTCCGGACAGGGGGCCTGCTAGATGGCTACACCTTC
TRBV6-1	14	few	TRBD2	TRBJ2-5	CASSGGLVRETQYF	TGTGCCAGCAGTGGAGGACTAGTCAGGGAGACCCAGTACTTC
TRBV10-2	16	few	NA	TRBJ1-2	CASSESETRTNYGYTF	TGCGCCAGCAGTGAGTCCGAGACAAGGACTAACTATGGCTACACCTTC
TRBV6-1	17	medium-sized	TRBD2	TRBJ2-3	CASSVWGLAASTDTQYF	TGTGCCAGCAGTGTATGGGGTCTAGCGGCTAGCACAGATACGCAGTATTTT
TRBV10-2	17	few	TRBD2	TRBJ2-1	CASRTSGLAQTHNEQFF	TGCGCCAGCAGAACCTCTGGACTAGCTCAAACCCACAATGAGCAGTTCTTC
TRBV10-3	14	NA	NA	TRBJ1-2	CAISESPGRYGYTF	TGTGCCATCAGTGAGTCCCCCGGGCGGTATGGCTACACCTTC
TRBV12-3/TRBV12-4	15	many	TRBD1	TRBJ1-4	CASSSRQGAREKLFF	TGTGCCAGCAGTTCTCGGCAGGGGGCGCGGGAAAAACTGTTTTTT
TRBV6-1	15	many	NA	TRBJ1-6	CASSVSAGRYSPLHF	TGTGCCAGCAGTGTGTCGGCAGGGCGGTATTCACCCCTCCACTTT
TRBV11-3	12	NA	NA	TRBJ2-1	CASSFGTSEQFF	TGTGCCAGCAGCTTTGGGACTTCTGAGCAGTTCTTC
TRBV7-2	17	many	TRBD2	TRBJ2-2	CASSLASGGVNTGELFF	TGTGCCAGCAGCTTAGCTAGCGGGGGGGTGAACACCGGGGAGCTGTTTTTT
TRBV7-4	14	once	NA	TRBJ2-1	CASSLVPLDNEQFF	TGTGCCAGCAGCTTAGTTCCCCTAGACAATGAGCAGTTCTTC
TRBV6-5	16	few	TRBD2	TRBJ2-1	CASSPVASGNLNEQFF	TGTGCCAGCAGCCCCGTTGCGAGCGGGAACCTCAATGAGCAGTTCTTC
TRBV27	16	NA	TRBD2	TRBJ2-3	CASSPWTSGVGDTQYF	TGTGCCAGCAGTCCTTGGACTAGCGGGGTGGGAGATACGCAGTATTTT
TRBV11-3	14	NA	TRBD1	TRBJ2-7	CASSHRTGGGEQYF	TGTGCCAGCAGTCACCGGACAGGGGGAGGTGAGCAGTACTTC
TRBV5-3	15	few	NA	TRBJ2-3	CARSLDRGPTDTQYF	TGTGCCAGAAGCTTGGATCGGGGCCCTACAGATACGCAGTATTTT
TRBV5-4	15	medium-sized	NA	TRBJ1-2	CASSLAPRADYGYTF	TGTGCCAGCAGCTTGGCCCCTCGGGCCGACTATGGCTACACCTTC
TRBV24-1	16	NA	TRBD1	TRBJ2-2	CATSDTGGGWTGELFF	TGTGCCACCAGTGATACAGGGGGCGGTTGGACCGGGGAGCTGTTTTTT
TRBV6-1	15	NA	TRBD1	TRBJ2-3	CASSEGGQGADTQYF	TGTGCCAGCAGTGAAGGGGGACAGGGTGCAGATACGCAGTATTTT
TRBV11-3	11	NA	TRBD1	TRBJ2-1	CASRLMGQRYF	TGTGCCAGCAGGTTAATGGGACAGCGGTACTTC
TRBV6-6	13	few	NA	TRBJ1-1	CASSYSQDWEAFF	TGTGCCAGCAGTTACTCACAGGACTGGGAGGCTTTCTTT
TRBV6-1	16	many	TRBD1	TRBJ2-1	CASRGTDLGSYNEQFF	TGTGCCAGCAGGGGGACAGATTTGGGCTCCTACAATGAGCAGTTCTTC
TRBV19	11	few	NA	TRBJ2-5	CASSTRETQYF	TGTGCCAGTAGTACCAGGGAGACCCAGTACTTC
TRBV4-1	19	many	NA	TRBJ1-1	CASSQDRVGREGRGTEAFF	TGCGCCAGCAGCCAAGATCGAGTAGGTCGGGAAGGAAGGGGAACTGAAGCTTTCTTT
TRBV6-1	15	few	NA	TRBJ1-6	CASSEKARASSPLHF	TGTGCCAGCAGTGAAAAGGCTCGGGCGTCTTCACCCCTCCACTTT
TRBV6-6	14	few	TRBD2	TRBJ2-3	CASSPSGGRDTQYF	TGTGCCAGCAGTCCTAGCGGGGGGCGGGATACGCAGTATTTT
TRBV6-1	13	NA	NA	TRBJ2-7	CASSEVYSYEQYF	TGTGCCAGCAGTGAAGTTTACTCCTACGAGCAGTACTTC
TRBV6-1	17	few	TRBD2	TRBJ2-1	CASRPLAGGFWYNEQFF	TGTGCCAGCAGACCCCTGGCGGGGGGGTTCTGGTACAATGAGCAGTTCTTC
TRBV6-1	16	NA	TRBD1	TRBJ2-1	CASSIQGAGSYNEQFF	TGTGCCAGCAGCATTCAGGGGGCGGGGTCCTACAATGAGCAGTTCTTC
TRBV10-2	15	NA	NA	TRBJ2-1	CASSTTRGGGGEQFF	TGCGCCAGCTCTACGACGAGAGGGGGGGGAGGTGAGCAGTTCTTC
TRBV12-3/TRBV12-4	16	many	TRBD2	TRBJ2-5	CASTQLGGGRRETQYF	TGTGCCAGCACCCAGCTGGGCGGGGGGAGGCGAGAGACCCAGTACTTC
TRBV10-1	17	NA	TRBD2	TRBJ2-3	CASSEGASGVDTDTQYF	TGCGCCAGCAGTGAAGGGGCTAGCGGGGTAGATACCGATACGCAGTATTTT
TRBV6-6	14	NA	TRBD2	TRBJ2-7	CASSSSGSGGEQYF	TGTGCCAGCAGTTCTAGCGGGAGCGGTGGTGAGCAGTACTTC
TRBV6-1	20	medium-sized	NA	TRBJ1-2	CASSEDGVGQGRSLEDGYTF	TGTGCCAGCAGTGAAGACGGGGTGGGCCAAGGGAGAAGTCTGGAGGATGGCTACACCTTC
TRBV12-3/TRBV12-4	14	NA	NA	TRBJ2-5	CASSRDGAQETQYF	TGTGCCAGCAGTCGGGACGGCGCACAAGAGACCCAGTACTTC